One and the same sample provided the 27 T cell receptor beta chains below, sequenced in a study of CD8+ T cells in alopecia areata. TCR sequencing used cDNA made by reverse transcription of extracted RNA. Libraries were prepared by immunoSEQ multiplex PCR; TCRdb keeps only in-frame clonotypes and omits some of them. This sample has about 150,000 clones, with 62% found just once. Sequences were obtained from CD8+ T cells sorted from blood. Receptors were obtained from a human donor in good health.

The rearrangement links TRBV6-5 to TRBJ2-2; D tentatively fits TRBD1 or TRBD2 (5 bases each). Looked up from germline, CDR1 is MNHEY and CDR2 is SVGAGI. The CDR3 covers 15 residues. With 2 bases removed from V and 4 bases from J, the gap between germline ends came to 11 bases. The CDR3 loop is CASSYRDGPTGELFF. The CDR3 nucleotides are TGTGCCAGCAGTTACCGGGACGGACCCACCGGGGAGCTGTTTTTT.

The genes are TRBV2 and TRBJ2-3; TRBD1 or TRBD2 may be the D gene (5 bases each). CDR3 size: 13 residues. In germline, CDR1 is SNHLY, CDR2 FYNNEI. V lost 10 bases and J lost 2, with 13 bases in between. The chain's CDR3 is CAIQGVPTDTQYF. CDR3 nucleotides: TGTGCCATCCAGGGAGTTCCCACAGATACGCAGTATTTT.

The gene calls are TRBV7-9 and TRBJ2-6, with a weak D call TRBD2 (6 bases). Germline V gene lookup returns CDR1 SEHNR and CDR2 FQNEAQ (reference sequence). This CDR3 region has 14 residues. Trimming removed 1 base at V and 13 bases at J, with 14 bases between. The chain's CDR3 is CASSLEASAPVLTF. DNA for the CDR3: TGTGCCAGCAGCTTAGAGGCTAGCGCCCCTGTCCTGACTTTC.

The genes are TRBV29-1 and TRBJ2-1; D might be TRBD1 or TRBD2, each matching 5 bases. Germline lookup yields CDR1 SQVTM and CDR2 ANQGSEA. Trimming removed 8 bases from V and 9 bases from J, with 14 bases in between. The CDR3 has 11 residues. The CDR3 is CSLHGGAEQFF. The CDR3 DNA follows: TGCAGCCTCCATGGGGGAGCTGAGCAGTTCTTC.

V and J are TRBV30 and TRBJ2-5; 11 bases match TRBD2. The germline V gene encodes CDR1 GTSNPN and CDR2 SVGIG (reference sequence). V gave up 4 bases and J gave up 4 bases; unmatched junction bases: 8. This CDR3 comprises 15 residues. This CDR3 reads CAWTPTSGRLETQYF. In DNA, the CDR3 is TGTGCCTGGACCCCAACTAGCGGGAGATTAGAGACCCAGTACTTC.

The chain recombines TRBV27 with TRBJ1-1; the D gene is possibly TRBD1 (6 bases). The CDR3 sequence is 13 residues long. V was cut by 5 bases and J by 6 bases, with 13 bases left in between. CDR1 MNHEY and CDR2 SMNVEV come from the germline V gene (reference sequence). DNA for the CDR3: TGTGCCAGCAGTATTAACAGGGCGGCTGAAGCTTTCTTT. It specifies CASSINRAAEAFF.

This clone has only one observation. The CDR3 sequence: CASSPMGTMGYTF. For the CDR3, the DNA is TGTGCCAGCAGCCCGATGGGGACGATGGGCTACACCTTC. The chain is built from TRBV28 and TRBJ1-2, with TRBD1 as a possible D gene (5 bases). This CDR3 is built from 13 residues. Germline V gene lookup returns CDR1 MDHEN and CDR2 SYDVKM. V dropped 6 bases and J dropped 8 bases, with 16 bases sitting between them.

This clone has only a few counts. V is TRBV29-1 and J is TRBJ2-6; unclear D gene. The CDR3 extends over 18 amino acids. Trimming took 1 base from V and 0 from J, leaving 16 bases between them. In germline, CDR1 is SQVTM, CDR2 ANQGSEA. CDR3: CSVEVAGSSFSGANVLTF. The CDR3 bases are TGCAGCGTTGAAGTGGCCGGGTCTTCATTCTCTGGGGCCAACGTCCTGACTTTC.

The CDR3 loop reads CASSAGADTQYF. As DNA, the CDR3 is TGTGCCAGCTCAGCGGGAGCAGATACGCAGTATTTT. The rearrangement uses TRBV27 and TRBJ2-3; 8 bases are a match to TRBD2. This CDR3 has 12 amino acids. The germline gives CDR1 MNHEY, CDR2 SMNVEV (reference sequence). After removal of 8 bases from V and 4 bases from J, the junction contained 2 bases not matched to a gene.

J is TRBJ2-5 and V is TRBV6-5; no clear D gene. The CDR3 spans 13 residues. Germline CDR1 and CDR2: MNHEY and SVGAGI. V was pared by 3 bases and J by 1 base, with 6 bases between. The CDR3 DNA reads TGTGCCAGCAGTTATGTTGGCCAAGAGACCCAGTACTTC. Its translation is CASSYVGQETQYF.

The chain uses TRBV23-1 and TRBJ2-1; TRBD1 aligns across 7 bases. TRBV23-1 is designated an ORF whose function remains uncertain. J lost 9 bases, V lost 2 bases, and 10 bases had no gene match. The CDR3 extends over 15 amino acids. CDR3 protein: CASSQRDSTPIEQFF. As DNA, the CDR3 is TGCGCCAGCAGTCAACGGGACAGCACACCCATTGAGCAGTTCTTC.

This chain uses TRBV29-1 with TRBJ2-3; 7 positions match TRBD1. Germline-derived CDR1 and CDR2 are SQVTM and ANQGSEA. The V gene end was trimmed by 1 base and the J gene end by 0 bases; junction bases not matched to a gene: 4. This CDR3 has 15 amino acids. The CDR3 DNA reads TGCAGCGTTGAAGGGTGGGACAGAAGCACAGATACGCAGTATTTT. Encoded protein: CSVEGWDRSTDTQYF.

This clone turned up a few times. V is TRBV7-9 and J is TRBJ1-1, with D uncertain. Germline V CDR1 and CDR2: SEHNR, FQNEAQ (reference sequence). The CDR3 contains 12 residues. The V end lost 8 bases, the J end lost 1 base, and 8 bases lay between the germline ends. The CDR3, as DNA: TGTGCCAGCGGAGACTCGAACACTGAAGCTTTCTTT. It is translated as CASGDSNTEAFF.

This chain uses TRBV30 with TRBJ2-2, with D possibly called TRBD1 or TRBD2 (6 bases each). The length of the CDR3 is 17 residues. V was clipped by 0 bases and J by 0 bases, with 14 bases between them. Per the germline V gene, CDR1 is GTSNPN and CDR2 is SVGIG (reference sequence). CDR3 in DNA: TGTGCCTGGAGTGTTACCCTCGGGGGCGCGAACACCGGGGAGCTGTTTTTT. It encodes CAWSVTLGGANTGELFF. The entire variable domain, with the rest obtained from reference TRBV30 and TRBJ2-2, is as follows: SQTIHQWPATLVQPVGSPLSLECTVEGTSNPNLYWYRQAAGRGLQLLFYSVGIGQISSEVPQNLSASRPQDRQFILSSKKLLLSDSGFYLCAWSVTLGGANTGELFFGEGSRLTVL.

The V gene is TRBV19, the J gene TRBJ2-5; 9 nucleotides align to TRBD2. Germline values: CDR1 LNHDA, CDR2 SQIVND (reference sequence). This CDR3 contains 16 residues. Trimming removed 5 bases from V and 5 bases from J; junction bases left unmatched: 12. The CDR3 region has the DNA TGTGCCAGTAGTCCCGAGTTAGCGGGAGCTCCGGAGACCCAGTACTTC. Encoded protein: CASSPELAGAPETQYF.

V gene TRBV7-8 combines with J gene TRBJ1-5, with D perhaps TRBD1 (5 bases). V lost 6 bases, J lost 2 bases, and 14 bases lay in between. Germline V gives CDR1 SGHVS, CDR2 FQNEAQ. CDR3 length: 15 residues. For the CDR3, the DNA is TGTGCCAGCAGTCCTGGGGGGGGTGGCAATCAGCCCCAGCATTTT. It specifies CASSPGGGGNQPQHF.

The V gene is TRBV5-6, the J gene TRBJ2-1, with TRBD2 matching over 7 bases. V dropped 1 base and J dropped 1; count of bases not matched to a gene: 8. Germline V gives CDR1 SGHDT, CDR2 YYEEEE. The CDR3 consists of 17 residues. In nucleotides, the CDR3 is TGTGCCAGCAGCTTGTACGAGGCGGGAGAGTCCTACAATGAGCAGTTCTTC. The encoded protein is CASSLYEAGESYNEQFF.

For this clone: Mismatch with germline at one junction end may stem from a read error. This chain links TRBV10-2 with TRBJ2-1, with D perhaps TRBD1 (6 bases). The germline CDR1 and CDR2 sequences are WSHSY and SAAADI. The CDR3 has 13 amino acids. Written as DNA, the CDR3 is TGTGCCAGCAGCGTAGGGGGTAGCAATGAGCAGTTCTTC. Translated: CASSVGGSNEQFF.

CDR3 residues: CASSQPGDEQYF. The CDR3, as DNA: TGCGCCAGCAGCCAACCAGGGGACGAGCAGTACTTC. The rearrangement links TRBV4-1 to TRBJ2-7; D is possibly TRBD1 (6 bases). CDR1 and CDR2 (germline): MGHRA, YSYEKL. The CDR3 contains 12 residues. V was cut by 2 bases and J by 5 bases, with 7 bases left in between.

The count of this clone is one. Other DNA sequences within the sample encode an identical CDR3. The V call is TRBV7-9, the J call TRBJ2-5; D unclear. V lost 5 bases, J lost 1 base, and 2 bases lay in between. In germline, CDR1 is SEHNR, CDR2 FQNEAQ (reference sequence). This CDR3 has 11 residues. The CDR3: CASSLQETQYF. The CDR3 DNA reads as TGTGCCAGCAGCCTCCAAGAGACCCAGTACTTC.

This clone came up a few times. The V and J genes are TRBV27 and TRBJ2-7; 9 bases line up with TRBD1. The CDR3 spans 14 residues. The trim removed 3 bases at V and 2 bases at J, leaving 2 bases unmatched. CDR1 MNHEY and CDR2 SMNVEV come from the germline V gene (reference sequence). The CDR3 DNA reads as TGTGCCAGCAGTTTCACAGGGGGCACCTACGAGCAGTACTTC. Translation: CASSFTGGTYEQYF.

The chain joins TRBV6-1 to TRBJ1-1, with D tentatively TRBD1 (5 bases). Germline V gives CDR1 MNHNS, CDR2 SASEGT. The CDR3 has 14 amino acids. The V end lost 0 bases, the J end lost 2 bases, and 7 bases lay between the germline ends. In DNA, the CDR3 is TGTGCCAGCAGTGAAGCGGGGGGAAACACTGAAGCTTTCTTT. As protein: CASSEAGGNTEAFF.

This clone appeared a few times. The same CDR3 also results from other DNA sequences found in this sample. The V and J genes are TRBV29-1 and TRBJ2-2; possible D gene TRBD1, 6 bases. The CDR3 runs to 13 residues. V lost 4 bases to trimming and J lost 3 bases, with 9 bases between them. CDR1 SQVTM and CDR2 ANQGSEA come from the germline V gene. The CDR3 DNA follows: TGCAGCGTTGCGACAGGAGACACCGGGGAGCTGTTTTTT. The encoded protein is CSVATGDTGELFF.

Only one count was recorded for this clone. The rearrangement links TRBV29-1 to TRBJ1-2, with a possible D match to TRBD1 (6 bases). From germline, CDR1 is SQVTM and CDR2 ANQGSEA. V lost 7 bases to trimming and J lost 6 bases, with 18 bases between them. The CDR3 is made up of 13 amino acids. CDR3 region: CSAPGALYDGYTF. The CDR3 nucleotides are TGCAGCGCCCCAGGGGCACTTTATGATGGCTACACCTTC.

The chain is built from TRBV5-6 and TRBJ1-1; 9 positions agree with TRBD1. The germline V gene encodes CDR1 SGHDT and CDR2 YYEEEE. V lost 4 bases to trimming and J lost 3 bases; unmatched junction nucleotides: 4. The CDR3 length is 14 residues. As DNA, the CDR3 is TGTGCCAGCAGCGACGGACAGGGGCACACTGAAGCTTTCTTT. Its translation is CASSDGQGHTEAFF.

The CDR3 sequence is CASSPRRDTEPTDTQYF. As DNA, the CDR3 is TGTGCCAGCAGCCCGAGGCGGGACACTGAACCTACAGATACGCAGTATTTT. The rearrangement uses TRBV13 and TRBJ2-3; D might be TRBD1 or TRBD2, each matching 6 bases. The length of the CDR3 is 17 residues. V lost 5 bases, J lost 3 bases, and 21 bases lay in between. CDR1 and CDR2 (germline): PRHDT, FYEKMQ (reference sequence).

This clone was seen only once. The chain recombines TRBV18 with TRBJ2-1; the D gene is possibly TRBD2 (7 bases). Germline V lookup: CDR1 KGHSH, CDR2 LQKENI. The length of the CDR3 is 14 residues. Trimming stripped 6 bases from V and 7 bases from J, with 16 bases between. The CDR3 is CASSLGGGLNEQFF. In nucleotides, the CDR3 is TGTGCCAGCTCCCTAGGGGGGGGCTTAAATGAGCAGTTCTTC.